The clone carrying this T cell receptor beta chain was seen only a few times. Antigen: not known. Donors underwent one heparinised blood draw, about 110 mL on average. TCRB transcripts that were expressed got sequenced, as all of the isolated RNA had been reverse transcribed. Several million reads were obtained on average from naive, central memory and regulatory T cell samples. Profiling relied on immunoSEQ multiplex PCR, and the TCRdb table lists in-frame clones only, not all of them. The sample lists 300,000 to 450,000 clones, roughly an eighth occurring once. The sample belongs to a study of beta chain features in type 1 diabetes. Study-wide findings and caveats: Within each of all four CD4+ subsets, Type 1 diabetes patients had TCRB CDR3s that were moderately but significantly shorter. Within the patient group, naive, central memory and Treg TCRB repertoires appeared more similar to each other than within healthy donors. Cells with high TCR expression could be over-represented by cDNA sequencing.

CDR1 and CDR2 from the germline V gene are LNHDA and SQIVND (reference sequence). V gave up 4 bases and J gave up 0 bases; unmatched junction bases: 3. The CDR3 is 17 residues long. The genes are TRBV19 and TRBJ2-2, with 12 bases fitting TRBD2. Sequencing input: naive CD4+ T cells from blood. The source of this sequence is a woman in her late teens or twenties with type 1 diabetes. The CDR3 sequence: CASSKTSGGANTGELFF. DNA of the CDR3: TGTGCCAGTAGTAAGACTAGCGGGGGAGCGAACACCGGGGAGCTGTTTTTT.